The 28 T cell receptor beta chains in this list originate from one sample, sequenced in a study of cytomegalovirus exposure and HLA in healthy donors. PCR involved 60 Vbeta and 13 Jbeta primers. Repertoires were generated with immunoSEQ multiplex PCR, while TCRdb's copy carries only in-frame clones and drops some. The table shows about 120,000 clones, with 60% to 75% occurring only once. Sequenced: PBMCs. All receptors derive from a woman aged 40-49 years in good health and CMV-seropositive.

This clone was seen just once. This sequence joins TRBV28 and TRBJ2-7; perhaps TRBD1 as D (5 bases). In germline, CDR1 is MDHEN, CDR2 SYDVKM. V was trimmed by 3 bases and J by 4 bases, leaving 16 bases between them. This CDR3 has 15 amino acids. CDR3 residues: CASSFPQGTLYEQYF. In DNA, the CDR3 is TGTGCCAGCAGTTTCCCTCAGGGTACCTTATACGAGCAGTACTTC.

DNA for the CDR3: TGTGCCAGCAGCTCAGACAGACATACTGAAGCTTTCTTT. This encodes CASSSDRHTEAFF. V gene TRBV4-2 combines with J gene TRBJ1-1; D possibly corresponds to TRBD1 (5 bases). Germline-derived CDR1 and CDR2 are LGHNA and YNFKEQ. The CDR3 runs to 13 residues. V lost 5 bases to trimming and J lost 5 bases, with 12 bases between them.

This clone was seen a few times. The V call is TRBV9, the J call TRBJ2-2, with D perhaps matching TRBD1 (5 bases). The CDR3 has 13 amino acids. Germline lookup yields CDR1 SGDLS and CDR2 YYNGEE. V was cut by 0 bases and J by 6 bases, with 6 bases left in between. Here the CDR3 reads CASSVVGAGELFF. Written as DNA, the CDR3 is TGTGCCAGCAGCGTAGTAGGGGCCGGGGAGCTGTTTTTT. The entire variable domain, with the rest obtained from reference TRBV9 and TRBJ2-2, is as follows: DSGVTQTPKHLITATGQRVTLRCSPRSGDLSVYWYQQSLDQGLQFLIQYYNGEERAKGNILERFSAQQFPDLHSELNLSSLELGDSALYFCASSVVGAGELFFGEGSRLTVL.

This clone has only a few counts. The V gene is TRBV4-2, the J gene TRBJ1-4; TRBD1 is a possible D gene (6 bases). This CDR3 is 15 amino acids long. CDR1 and CDR2 from the germline V gene are LGHNA and YNFKEQ. V was clipped by 1 base and J by 7 bases, with 13 bases between them. The CDR3 protein is CASSQVGQGFEKLFF. The CDR3 nucleotides are TGTGCCAGCAGCCAAGTAGGGCAGGGGTTTGAAAAACTGTTTTTT.

This clone was picked up one time. This chain joins TRBV11-2 and TRBJ2-5; tentative D call: TRBD1 (5 bases). The CDR3 is 14 residues long. Germline values: CDR1 SGHAT, CDR2 FQNNGV. Trimming stripped 1 base from V and 5 bases from J, with 11 bases between. The CDR3 region has the DNA TGTGCCAGCAGCTTAGCTGCAGGGTGGGAGACCCAGTACTTC. Protein product: CASSLAAGWETQYF.

The gene calls are TRBV7-3 and TRBJ2-2, with D maybe TRBD2 (5 bases). CDR3 length: 15 residues. V gave up 0 bases and J gave up 3 bases, with 8 bases separating them. The germline V gene encodes CDR1 SGHTA and CDR2 FQGTGA. The CDR3 nucleotides read TGTGCCAGCAGCTTAACCGCGGGCTACACCGGGGAGCTGTTTTTT. Its protein is CASSLTAGYTGELFF.

The rearrangement uses TRBV5-6 and TRBJ1-2; no firm D call. Germline V gene lookup returns CDR1 SGHDT and CDR2 YYEEEE. CDR3 size: 14 residues. Between the trimmed V and J ends, which lost 0 bases and 5 bases, there was a span of 11 bases. CDR3 region: CASSLEQRVYGYTF. The CDR3 DNA reads TGTGCCAGCAGCTTGGAACAGAGGGTATATGGCTACACCTTC.

The V gene is TRBV5-1, the J gene TRBJ2-1, with 13 bases that match TRBD2. From germline, CDR1 is SGHRS and CDR2 YFSETQ. V lost 3 bases, J lost 4 bases, and 1 base stayed unmatched. The CDR3 covers 15 residues. CDR3: CASSSGLAGYNEQFF. In nucleotides, the CDR3 is TGCGCCAGCAGCTCGGGACTAGCGGGATACAATGAGCAGTTCTTC.

This clone has only one observation. The V and J genes are TRBV30 and TRBJ1-5, with D hard to call. CDR1 and CDR2 (germline): GTSNPN, SVGIG (reference sequence). The CDR3 covers 12 residues. V lost 3 bases and J lost 7, with 10 bases in between. The CDR3 spells CAWSTGEQPQHF. The CDR3 nucleotides read TGTGCCTGGAGCACCGGAGAACAGCCCCAGCATTTT.

This chain uses TRBV7-6 with TRBJ2-3; D is possibly TRBD2 (5 bases). The CDR3 contains 17 residues. The V gene's germline CDR1 is SGHVS and CDR2 FNYEAQ. The V end lost 2 bases, the J end lost 0 bases, and 15 bases lay between the germline ends. The CDR3 nucleotides read TGTGCCAGCAGCTTAATGTTTCCGGGAACTAGCACAGATACGCAGTATTTT. Protein product: CASSLMFPGTSTDTQYF.

The chain carries TRBV2 and TRBJ2-7; no clear D. Trimming took off 2 bases at V and 6 bases at J, with 8 bases between the two ends. The CDR3 runs 12 residues. Germline assignment: CDR1 SNHLY and CDR2 FYNNEI. Here the CDR3 reads CASSENPVEQYF. Written as DNA, the CDR3 is TGTGCCAGCAGTGAAAACCCAGTCGAGCAGTACTTC.

This chain links TRBV21-1 with TRBJ1-3; TRBD1 was called by the table and not checked on the DNA. TRBV21-1 is flagged as a pseudogene. This CDR3 spans 19 amino acids. The chain's CDR3 is CASKVLPRRGTNSGNTIYF. CDR3 DNA: TGTGCCAGCAAAGTATTACCGCGCAGGGGGACGAACTCTGGAAACACCATATATTTT.

The chain employs TRBV29-1 and TRBJ2-1, with D unresolved. CDR1 is SQVTM, CDR2 ANQGSEA, per germline. The CDR3 runs to 14 residues. Deletions cut 5 bases from V and 1 base from J, with 12 bases between. In DNA form, the CDR3 reads TGCAGCGTTTTCGGCGGTGCTTCCTACAATGAGCAGTTCTTC. As protein: CSVFGGASYNEQFF.

The chain employs TRBV19 and TRBJ2-2; 7 bases are a match to TRBD2. Germline V CDR1 and CDR2: LNHDA, SQIVND (reference sequence). This CDR3 contains 16 residues. Trimming at V came to 3 bases and at J to 1 base, leaving 5 bases not matched to a gene. CDR3 nucleotides: TGTGCCAGTAGTATCGGGTCGGGAGGGAACACCGGGGAGCTGTTTTTT. Translating gives CASSIGSGGNTGELFF.

Notes on this clone: Other DNA sequences in this sample translate to the same CDR3. The V call is TRBV5-1, the J call TRBJ1-3, with a possible D match to TRBD1 (6 bases). The CDR3 sequence is 15 residues long. Germline lookup yields CDR1 SGHRS and CDR2 YFSETQ. Trimming cost V 4 bases and J 0 bases, with 11 bases left between them. The chain's CDR3 is CASSLTGDSGNTIYF. The CDR3 bases are TGCGCCAGCAGCCTGACAGGAGACTCTGGAAACACCATATATTTT.

This clone has only one observation. The chain has TRBV7-2 and TRBJ2-7; D unclear. The CDR3 has 14 residues. V lost 1 base and J 0 bases, leaving 7 bases between the germline ends. Germline CDR1 and CDR2: SGHTA and FQGNSA. This CDR3 reads CASSLEASSYEQYF. The DNA of the CDR3 is TGTGCCAGCAGCTTAGAGGCTAGCTCCTACGAGCAGTACTTC.

The chain links TRBV30 to TRBJ1-1; no clear D. The CDR3 is made up of 13 amino acids. The ends were cut back, 3 bases at V and 1 base at J, with 9 bases in the middle. Germline CDR1 and CDR2: GTSNPN and SVGIG (reference sequence). The CDR3 DNA reads TGTGCCTGGAGGGTAACAGAGAACACTGAAGCTTTCTTT. Amino acids: CAWRVTENTEAFF.

The chain uses TRBV18 and TRBJ2-7; TRBD1 matches 9 bases. The CDR3 extends over 17 amino acids. In germline, CDR1 is KGHSH, CDR2 LQKENI. With 3 bases clipped from V and 3 bases from J, the junction kept 12 bases outside the gene matches. The CDR3 is CASSPLPPGQGFYEQYF. In DNA form, the CDR3 reads TGTGCCAGCTCACCTCTCCCTCCGGGACAGGGTTTCTACGAGCAGTACTTC.

A few counts support this clone. The chain couples TRBV29-1 to TRBJ2-1; D possibly corresponds to TRBD1 (5 bases). Per the germline V gene, CDR1 is SQVTM and CDR2 is ANQGSEA. The CDR3 has 13 residues. Trimming left V 7 bases short and J 6 bases short, with 16 bases between. The CDR3 DNA sequence: TGCAGCGCCGGAAGGTTGGGGCGCAATGAGCAGTTCTTC. Its protein product is CSAGRLGRNEQFF.

The chain recombines TRBV5-6 with TRBJ1-3; TRBD1 agrees at 7 bases. Germline CDR1 is SGHDT and CDR2 is YYEEEE. The CDR3 has 16 amino acids. Losses at the gene ends were 2 bases for V and 0 bases for J; bases not matched to a gene: 5. CDR3 loop: CASSFRTGSSGNTIYF. The CDR3 DNA is TGTGCCAGCAGCTTTCGGACAGGATCCTCTGGAAACACCATATATTTT.

The chain recombines TRBV5-1 with TRBJ2-3; possibly TRBD1 for D (5 bases). V shed 5 bases and J shed 3 bases, with 10 bases lying between them. This CDR3 spans 13 amino acids. The germline V gene has CDR1 SGHRS and CDR2 YFSETQ. The CDR3 loop reads CASSYGQTDTQYF. The CDR3 nucleotides are TGCGCCAGCAGTTATGGACAAACAGATACGCAGTATTTT.

The table lists this clone with a few counts. The CDR3 loop is CASRQAMNTEAFF. DNA for the CDR3: TGTGCCAGCAGACAGGCGATGAACACTGAAGCTTTCTTT. The chain couples TRBV6-1 to TRBJ1-1; TRBD1 might be the D (5 bases). Germline values: CDR1 MNHNS, CDR2 SASEGT. The ends were cut back, 6 bases at V and 0 bases at J, with 8 bases in the middle. This CDR3 region has 13 residues.

The chain uses TRBV28 and TRBJ2-7; D perhaps matches TRBD1 (6 bases). V was trimmed by 5 bases and J by 2 bases, leaving 13 bases between them. The CDR3 covers 14 residues. The germline V gene encodes CDR1 MDHEN and CDR2 SYDVKM. This CDR3 is CASSKNRAPYEQYF. CDR3 bases: TGTGCCAGCAGTAAAAACAGGGCCCCCTACGAGCAGTACTTC.

This sequence joins TRBV6-4 and TRBJ2-3, with 10 bases lining up with TRBD2. Germline V gene data show CDR1 as MRHNA and CDR2 as SNTAGT. The CDR3 is 16 residues long. J lost 8 bases, V lost 2 bases, and 10 bases had no gene match. Written as DNA, the CDR3 is TGTGCCAGCAGTGACACAGCGGGGGGGCTAGTTGGTACGCAGTATTTT. It encodes CASSDTAGGLVGTQYF.

V is TRBV6-5 and J is TRBJ2-2; D unclear. Germline-derived CDR1 and CDR2 are MNHEY and SVGAGI. The V end was cut by 0 bases, the J end by 6 bases, with 11 bases between. The CDR3 is made up of 15 amino acids. The CDR3 protein is CASSYSIAAAGELFF. The DNA of the CDR3 is TGTGCCAGCAGTTACTCGATCGCGGCGGCCGGGGAGCTGTTTTTT.

The chain employs TRBV18 and TRBJ1-2; 7 nucleotides align to TRBD1. This CDR3 spans 17 amino acids. Trimming removed 4 bases from V and 4 bases from J; junction bases left unmatched: 15. In germline, CDR1 is KGHSH, CDR2 LQKENI. The CDR3 coding sequence is TGTGCCAGCTCACTCCGGGCCGGGACAGAACAGGGCTATGGCTACACCTTC. It specifies CASSLRAGTEQGYGYTF.

V is TRBV30 and J is TRBJ2-7, with 9 positions matching TRBD1. With 1 base clipped from V and 5 bases from J, the junction kept 3 bases outside the gene matches. Germline V gene data show CDR1 as GTSNPN and CDR2 as SVGIG (reference sequence). This CDR3 has 13 amino acids. DNA of the CDR3: TGTGCCTGGAGTGGGACAGGGGTGGACGAGCAGTACTTC. This sequence encodes CAWSGTGVDEQYF.

This clone showed up just once. This chain connects TRBV9 to TRBJ1-2; D might be TRBD1 (5 bases). The V end lost 5 bases, the J end lost 1 base, and 21 bases lay between the germline ends. This CDR3 is built from 17 residues. Germline V lookup: CDR1 SGDLS, CDR2 YYNGEE. CDR3 in DNA: TGTGCCAGCAGTCCGGGGGTCCAGTGGGGCAATAACTATGGCTACACCTTC. Translation: CASSPGVQWGNNYGYTF.